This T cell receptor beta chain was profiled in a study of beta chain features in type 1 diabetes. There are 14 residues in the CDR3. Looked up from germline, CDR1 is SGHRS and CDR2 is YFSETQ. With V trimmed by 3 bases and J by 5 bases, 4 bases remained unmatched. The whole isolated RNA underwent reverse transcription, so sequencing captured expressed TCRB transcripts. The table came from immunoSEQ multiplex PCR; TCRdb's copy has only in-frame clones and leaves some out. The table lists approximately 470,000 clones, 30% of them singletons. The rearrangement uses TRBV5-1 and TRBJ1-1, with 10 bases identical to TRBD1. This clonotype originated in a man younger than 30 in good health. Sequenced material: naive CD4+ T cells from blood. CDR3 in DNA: TGCGCCAGCAGCTGGGACAGGGGAGGGACTGAAGCTTTCTTT. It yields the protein CASSWDRGGTEAFF.